The clone carrying this TCR beta chain was observed many times. This sample is part of a study of T cell repertoires in cytomegalovirus infection. Turning to the study itself: Indications came from public TCR beta signatures; they pointed to CMV infection and to a matching HLA type.

One entry per CDR3 protein results from TCRdb running MiXCR on the reads. The sample contains some 150,000 distinct CDR3 sequences, about 20% of which appear only once. Germline V lookup: CDR1 MGHDK, CDR2 SYGVNS. Between the trimmed V and J ends, which lost 1 base and 5 bases, there was a span of 17 bases. The CDR3 contains 16 residues. The chain carries TRBV25-1 and TRBJ1-1; maybe TRBD1 (5 bases). The origin of this receptor is a human donor in good health (CMV status not recorded). Some clones in this sample may be carry-over from other donors' samples. The sequenced material came from PBMCs. The CDR3 coding sequence is TGTGCCAGCAGTGAATGGGAGGGTAGTAAGGGGACTGAAGCTTTCTTT. Translating it yields CASSEWEGSKGTEAFF.